This is a list of T cell receptor beta chains from one sample in a study of cytomegalovirus exposure and HLA in healthy donors. Method: immunoSEQ multiplex PCR; TCRdb's copy keeps in-frame clones and lacks some. The profile shows tens of thousands of clones, about two thirds of them singletons. Sequencing used PBMCs. Receptors originate from a man over 45 in good health and CMV-seronegative. The conserved cysteine and the conserved F or W are not part of the CDR3 here. Each record gives: V gene, D gene, J gene, CDR3 protein. D genes are given only for firm matches.

TRBV7-2	-	TRBJ2-5	ASSSGTQETQY
TRBV5-1	TRBD1	TRBJ2-5	ASSLAGTAEETQY
TRBV7-2	-	TRBJ1-1	ASSPRGGTTEAF
TRBV5-6	TRBD2	TRBJ2-3	ASSLALAGGTDTQY
TRBV4-3	-	TRBJ2-3	ASSQARATDTQY
TRBV5-4	-	TRBJ1-1	ASSLVGGRAF
TRBV7-2	TRBD1	TRBJ2-3	ASSGRTGGNTDTQY
TRBV5-1	-	TRBJ2-7	ATTTDSSYEQY
TRBV5-8	TRBD1	TRBJ2-2	ASSLWTGLTGELF
TRBV2	TRBD1	TRBJ1-2	ASRPLGTAYGYT
TRBV4-3	-	TRBJ1-1	ASSRGINTEAF
TRBV5-1	TRBD2	TRBJ2-1	ASSLGSAGSGVHNEQF
TRBV19	-	TRBJ1-5	ASGGIGNQPQH
TRBV4-1	TRBD2	TRBJ2-5	ASTKAGLALGQETQY
TRBV7-3	-	TRBJ2-6	ASSHQGSPGANVLT
TRBV18	TRBD1	TRBJ1-5	ASSKGADQPQH
TRBV6-1	TRBD1	TRBJ2-7	ASWTRDRTSGEQY